The clone carrying this T cell receptor (beta chain) was recorded a few times. Investigators isolated RNA and reverse transcribed it into cDNA to act as the sequencing template. The assay was immunoSEQ multiplex PCR, and TCRdb's table has in-frame clones only and misses some. The sample lists about 210,000 clones; 64% were seen once. The ends were cut back, 3 bases at V and 2 bases at J, with 0 bases in the middle. The CDR3 contains 11 residues. Per germline, CDR1 SGHDN and CDR2 FVKESK. These data are taken from a study of CD8+ T cells in alopecia areata. Specified treatment: oral pan-JAK inhibitor, 5-10 mg twice daily.

The TCR comes from a human donor with alopecia areata. The chain joins TRBV14 to TRBJ2-3; D remains unclear. Sequences were derived from CD4+ T cells sorted from blood, sampled at week 4, from a patient treated with tofacitinib. CDR3: CASSHTDTQYF. The CDR3 nucleotides read TGTGCCAGCAGCCACACAGATACGCAGTATTTT.